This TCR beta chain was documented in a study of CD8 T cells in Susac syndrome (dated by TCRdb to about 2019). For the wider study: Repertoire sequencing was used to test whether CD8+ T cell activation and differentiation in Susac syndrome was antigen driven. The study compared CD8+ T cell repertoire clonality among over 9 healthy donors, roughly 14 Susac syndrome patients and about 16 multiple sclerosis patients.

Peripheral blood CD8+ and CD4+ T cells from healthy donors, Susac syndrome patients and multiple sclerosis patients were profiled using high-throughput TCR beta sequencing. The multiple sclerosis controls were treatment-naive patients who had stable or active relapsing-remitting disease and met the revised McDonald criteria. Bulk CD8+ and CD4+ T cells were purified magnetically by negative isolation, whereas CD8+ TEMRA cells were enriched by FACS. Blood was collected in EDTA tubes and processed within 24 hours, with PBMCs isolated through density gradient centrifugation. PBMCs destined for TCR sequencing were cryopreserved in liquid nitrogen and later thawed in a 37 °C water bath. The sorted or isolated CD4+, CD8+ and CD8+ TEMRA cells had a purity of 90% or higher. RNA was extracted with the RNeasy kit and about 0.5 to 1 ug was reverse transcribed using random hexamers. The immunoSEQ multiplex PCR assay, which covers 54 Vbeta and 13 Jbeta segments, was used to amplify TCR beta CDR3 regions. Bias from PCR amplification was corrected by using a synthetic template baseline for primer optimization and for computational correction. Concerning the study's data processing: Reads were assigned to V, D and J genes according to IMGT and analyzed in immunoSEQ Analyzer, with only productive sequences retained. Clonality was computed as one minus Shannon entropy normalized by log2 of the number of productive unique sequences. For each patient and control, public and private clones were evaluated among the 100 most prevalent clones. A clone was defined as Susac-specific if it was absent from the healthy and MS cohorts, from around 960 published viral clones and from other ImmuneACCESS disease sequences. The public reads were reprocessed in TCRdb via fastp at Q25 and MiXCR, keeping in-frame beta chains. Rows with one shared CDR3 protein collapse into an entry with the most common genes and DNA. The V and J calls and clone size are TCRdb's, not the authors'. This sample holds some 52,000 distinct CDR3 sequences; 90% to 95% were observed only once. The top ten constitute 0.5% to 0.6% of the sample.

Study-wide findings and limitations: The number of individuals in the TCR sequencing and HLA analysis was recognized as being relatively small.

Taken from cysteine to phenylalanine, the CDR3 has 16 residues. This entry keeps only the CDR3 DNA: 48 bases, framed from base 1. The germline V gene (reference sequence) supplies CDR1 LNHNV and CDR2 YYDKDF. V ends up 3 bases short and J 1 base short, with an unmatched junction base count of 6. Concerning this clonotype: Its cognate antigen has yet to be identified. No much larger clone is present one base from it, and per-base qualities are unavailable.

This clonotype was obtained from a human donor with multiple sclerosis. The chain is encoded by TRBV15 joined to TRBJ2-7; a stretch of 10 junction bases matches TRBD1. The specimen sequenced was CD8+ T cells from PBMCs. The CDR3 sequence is CATSREPGQGSYEQYF. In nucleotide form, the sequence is TGTGCCACCAGCAGGGAGCCGGGACAGGGGTCCTACGAGCAGTACTTC.